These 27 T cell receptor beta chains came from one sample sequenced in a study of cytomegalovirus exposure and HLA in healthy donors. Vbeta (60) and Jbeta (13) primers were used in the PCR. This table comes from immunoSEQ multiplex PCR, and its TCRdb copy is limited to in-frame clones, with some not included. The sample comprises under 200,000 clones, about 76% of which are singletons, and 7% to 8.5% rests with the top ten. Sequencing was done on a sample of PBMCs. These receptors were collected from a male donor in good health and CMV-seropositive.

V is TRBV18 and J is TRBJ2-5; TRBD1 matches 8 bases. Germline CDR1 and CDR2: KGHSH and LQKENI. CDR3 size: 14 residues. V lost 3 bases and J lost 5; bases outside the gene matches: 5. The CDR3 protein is CASSPGTGRETQYF. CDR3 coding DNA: TGTGCCAGCTCACCGGGGACAGGTCGGGAGACCCAGTACTTC.

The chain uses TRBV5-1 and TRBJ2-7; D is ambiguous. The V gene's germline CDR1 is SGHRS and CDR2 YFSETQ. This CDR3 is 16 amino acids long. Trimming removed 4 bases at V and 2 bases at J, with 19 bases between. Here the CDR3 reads CASSVRSPQTAYEQYF. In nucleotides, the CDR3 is TGCGCCAGCAGCGTACGGTCACCACAGACCGCCTACGAGCAGTACTTC.

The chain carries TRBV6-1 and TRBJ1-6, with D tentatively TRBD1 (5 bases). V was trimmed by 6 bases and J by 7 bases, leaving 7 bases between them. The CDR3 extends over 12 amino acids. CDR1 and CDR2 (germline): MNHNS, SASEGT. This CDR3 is CASRGLNSPLHF. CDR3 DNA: TGTGCCAGCAGGGGGCTCAATTCACCCCTCCACTTT.

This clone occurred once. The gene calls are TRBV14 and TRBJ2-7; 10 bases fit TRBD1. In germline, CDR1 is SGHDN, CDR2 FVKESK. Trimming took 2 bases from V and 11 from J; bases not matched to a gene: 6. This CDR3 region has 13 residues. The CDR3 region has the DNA TGTGCCAGCAGCCAAACCGGGACAGGGGTGGAGTACTTC. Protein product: CASSQTGTGVEYF. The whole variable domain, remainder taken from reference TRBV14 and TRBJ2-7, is EAGVTQFPSHSVIEKGQTVTLRCDPISGHDNLYWYRRVMGKEIKFLLHFVKESKQDESGMPNNRFLAERTGGTYSTLKVQPAELEDSGVYFCASSQTGTGVEYFGPGTRLTVT.

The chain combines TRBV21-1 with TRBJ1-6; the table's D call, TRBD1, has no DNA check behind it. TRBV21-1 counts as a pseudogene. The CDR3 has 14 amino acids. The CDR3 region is CASSKGKGESPLHF. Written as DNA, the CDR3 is TGTGCCAGCAGCAAAGGGAAAGGGGAATCACCCCTCCACTTT.

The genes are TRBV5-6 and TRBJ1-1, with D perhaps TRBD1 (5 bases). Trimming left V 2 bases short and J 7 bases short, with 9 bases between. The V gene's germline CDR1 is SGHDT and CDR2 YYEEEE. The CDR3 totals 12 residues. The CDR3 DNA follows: TGTGCCAGCAGCTTCGCGGGGGTTGAAGCTTTCTTT. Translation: CASSFAGVEAFF. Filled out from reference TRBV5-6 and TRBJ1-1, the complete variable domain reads DAGVTQSPTHLIKTRGQQVTLRCSPKSGHDTVSWYQQALGQGPQFIFQYYEEEERQRGNFPDRFSGHQFPNYSSELNVNALLLGDSALYLCASSFAGVEAFFGQGTRLTVV.

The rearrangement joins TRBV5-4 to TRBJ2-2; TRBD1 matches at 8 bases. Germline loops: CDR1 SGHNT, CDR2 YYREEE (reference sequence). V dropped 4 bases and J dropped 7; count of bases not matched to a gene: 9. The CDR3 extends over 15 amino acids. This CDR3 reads CASSPSQGADGELFF. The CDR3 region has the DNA TGTGCCAGCAGCCCATCCCAGGGGGCGGACGGGGAGCTGTTTTTT.

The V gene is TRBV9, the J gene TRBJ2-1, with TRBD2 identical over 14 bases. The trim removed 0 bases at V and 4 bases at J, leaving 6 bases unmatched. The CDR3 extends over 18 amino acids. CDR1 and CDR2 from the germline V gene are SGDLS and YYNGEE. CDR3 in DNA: TGTGCCAGCAGCGTAGAGCCGGGACTAGCGGGGGTGTACAATGAGCAGTTCTTC. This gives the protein CASSVEPGLAGVYNEQFF.

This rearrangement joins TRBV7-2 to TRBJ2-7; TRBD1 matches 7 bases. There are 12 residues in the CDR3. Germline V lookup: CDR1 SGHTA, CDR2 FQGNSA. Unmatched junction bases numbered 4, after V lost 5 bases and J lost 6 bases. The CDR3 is CASSRTGPEQYF. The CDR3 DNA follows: TGTGCCAGCAGCCGGACAGGACCCGAGCAGTACTTC.

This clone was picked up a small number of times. The CDR3 sequence: CSVALNEKLFF. Here the CDR3 DNA reads TGCAGCGTTGCGCTAAACGAAAAACTGTTTTTT. The chain carries TRBV29-1 and TRBJ1-4, with D unresolved. From germline, CDR1 is SQVTM and CDR2 ANQGSEA. Deletions cut 4 bases from V and 8 bases from J, with 8 bases between. The CDR3 is 11 amino acids. Full variable domain (rest looked up from reference TRBV29-1 and TRBJ1-4): SAVISQKPSRDICQRGTSLTIQCQVDSQVTMMFWYRQQPGQSLTLIATANQGSEATYESGFVIDKFPISRPNLTFSTLTVSNMSPEDSSIYLCSVALNEKLFFGSGTQLSVL.

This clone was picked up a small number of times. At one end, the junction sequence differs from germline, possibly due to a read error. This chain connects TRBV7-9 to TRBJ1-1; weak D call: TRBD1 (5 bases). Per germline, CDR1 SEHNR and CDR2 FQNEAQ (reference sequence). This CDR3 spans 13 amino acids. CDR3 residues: CSSSFGDSGGAFF. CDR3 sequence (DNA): TGTTCCAGCAGCTTTGGGGATTCGGGGGGGGCTTTCTTT. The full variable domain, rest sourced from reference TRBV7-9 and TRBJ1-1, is DTGVSQNPRHKITKRGQNVTFRCDPISEHNRLYWYRQTLGQGPEFLTYFQNEAQLEKSRLLSDRFSAERPKGSFSTLEIQRTEQGDSAMYLCSSSFGDSGGAFFGQGTRLTVV.

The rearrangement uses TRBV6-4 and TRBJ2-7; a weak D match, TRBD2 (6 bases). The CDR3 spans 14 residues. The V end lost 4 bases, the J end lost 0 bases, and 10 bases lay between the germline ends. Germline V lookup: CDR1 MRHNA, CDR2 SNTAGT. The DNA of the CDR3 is TGTGCCAGCAGTGGGGCGGGGAGCTCCTACGAGCAGTACTTC. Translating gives CASSGAGSSYEQYF.

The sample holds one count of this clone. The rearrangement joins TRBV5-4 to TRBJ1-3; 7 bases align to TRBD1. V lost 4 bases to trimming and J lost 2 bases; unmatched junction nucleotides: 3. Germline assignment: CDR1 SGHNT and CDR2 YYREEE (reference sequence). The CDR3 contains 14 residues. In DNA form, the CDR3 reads TGTGCCAGCAGCCAACAGGGGACTGGAAACACCATATATTTT. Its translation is CASSQQGTGNTIYF.

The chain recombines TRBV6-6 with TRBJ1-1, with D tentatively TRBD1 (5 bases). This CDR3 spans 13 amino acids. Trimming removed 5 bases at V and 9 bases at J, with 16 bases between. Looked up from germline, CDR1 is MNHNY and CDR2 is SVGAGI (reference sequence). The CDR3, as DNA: TGTGCCAGCAGTCCATCGGCGGGGCTCCAAGCTTTCTTT. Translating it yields CASSPSAGLQAFF.

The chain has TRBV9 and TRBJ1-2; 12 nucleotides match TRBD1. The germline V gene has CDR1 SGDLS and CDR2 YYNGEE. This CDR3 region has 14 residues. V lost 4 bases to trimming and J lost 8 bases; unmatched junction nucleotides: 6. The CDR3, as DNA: TGTGCCAGCAGCCCCCCAGGGACAGGGGGCGGCTACACCTTC. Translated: CASSPPGTGGGYTF.

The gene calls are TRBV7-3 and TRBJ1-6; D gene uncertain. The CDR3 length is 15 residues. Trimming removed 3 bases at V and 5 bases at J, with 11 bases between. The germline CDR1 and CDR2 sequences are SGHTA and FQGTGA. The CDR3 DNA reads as TGTGCCAGCAGCTTGACCCACGGGGATAATTCACCCCTCCACTTT. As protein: CASSLTHGDNSPLHF.

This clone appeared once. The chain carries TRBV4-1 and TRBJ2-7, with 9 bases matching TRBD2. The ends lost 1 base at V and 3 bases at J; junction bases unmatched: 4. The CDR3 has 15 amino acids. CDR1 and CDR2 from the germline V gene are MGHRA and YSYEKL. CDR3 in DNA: TGCGCCAGCAGCCAAGCCCTAGCGGGGAGCTACGAGCAGTACTTC. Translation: CASSQALAGSYEQYF.

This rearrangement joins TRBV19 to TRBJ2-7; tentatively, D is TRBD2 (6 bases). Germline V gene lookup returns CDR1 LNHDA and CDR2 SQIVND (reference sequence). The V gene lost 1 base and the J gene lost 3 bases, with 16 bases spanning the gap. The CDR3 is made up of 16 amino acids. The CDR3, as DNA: TGTGCCAGTAGTATAGGAAGCGGGCCCGGCCGCTACGAGCAGTACTTC. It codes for CASSIGSGPGRYEQYF.

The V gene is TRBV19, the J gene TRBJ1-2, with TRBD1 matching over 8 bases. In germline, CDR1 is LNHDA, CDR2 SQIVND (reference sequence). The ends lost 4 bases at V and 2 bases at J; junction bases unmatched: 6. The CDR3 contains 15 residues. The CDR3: CASSSDRGKNYGYTF. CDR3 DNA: TGTGCCAGTAGTAGCGACAGGGGAAAAAACTATGGCTACACCTTC.

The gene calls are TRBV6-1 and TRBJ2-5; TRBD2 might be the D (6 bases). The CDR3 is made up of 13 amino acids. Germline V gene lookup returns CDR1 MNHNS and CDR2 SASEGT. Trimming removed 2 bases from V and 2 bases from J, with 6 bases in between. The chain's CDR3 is CASSELAQETQYF. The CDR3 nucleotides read TGTGCCAGCAGTGAACTAGCGCAAGAGACCCAGTACTTC.

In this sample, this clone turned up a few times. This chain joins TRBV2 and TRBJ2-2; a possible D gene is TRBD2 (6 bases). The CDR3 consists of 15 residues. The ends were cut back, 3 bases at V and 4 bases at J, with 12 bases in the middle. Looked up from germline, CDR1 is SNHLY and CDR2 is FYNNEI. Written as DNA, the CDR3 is TGTGCCAGCAGTGATTATCTGGGGGGCACCGGGGAGCTGTTTTTT. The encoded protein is CASSDYLGGTGELFF.

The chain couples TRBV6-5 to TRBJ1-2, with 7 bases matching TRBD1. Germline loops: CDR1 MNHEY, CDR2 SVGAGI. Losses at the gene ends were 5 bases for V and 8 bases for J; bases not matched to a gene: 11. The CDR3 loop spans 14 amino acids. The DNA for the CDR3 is TGTGCCAGCAGTAGACAGGGAACAGGGAGCGGCTACACCTTC. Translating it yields CASSRQGTGSGYTF.

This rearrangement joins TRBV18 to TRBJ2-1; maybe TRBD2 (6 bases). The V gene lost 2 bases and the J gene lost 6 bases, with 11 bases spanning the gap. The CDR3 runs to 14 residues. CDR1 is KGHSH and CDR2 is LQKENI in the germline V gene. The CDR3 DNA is TGTGCCAGCTCACCAGGGAGGTCTCTCAATGAGCAGTTCTTC. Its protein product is CASSPGRSLNEQFF.

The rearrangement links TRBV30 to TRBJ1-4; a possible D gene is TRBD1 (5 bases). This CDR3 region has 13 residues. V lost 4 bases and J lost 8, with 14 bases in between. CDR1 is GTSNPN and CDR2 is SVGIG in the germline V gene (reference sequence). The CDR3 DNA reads TGTGCCTGGAATATTCAGGGTGGGGAAAAACTGTTTTTT. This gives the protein CAWNIQGGEKLFF.

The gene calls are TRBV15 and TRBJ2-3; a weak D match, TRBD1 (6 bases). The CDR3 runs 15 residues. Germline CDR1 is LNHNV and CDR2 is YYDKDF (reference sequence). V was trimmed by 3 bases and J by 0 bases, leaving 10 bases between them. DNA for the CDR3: TGTGCCACCAGCAGCGGACAGCTTAGCACAGATACGCAGTATTTT. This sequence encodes CATSSGQLSTDTQYF.

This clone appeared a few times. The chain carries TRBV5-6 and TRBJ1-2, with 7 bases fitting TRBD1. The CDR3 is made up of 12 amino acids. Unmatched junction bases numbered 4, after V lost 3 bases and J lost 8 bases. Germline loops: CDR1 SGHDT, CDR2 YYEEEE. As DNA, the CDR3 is TGTGCCAGCAGCTCCCAGGGGGACGGCTACACCTTC. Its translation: CASSSQGDGYTF.

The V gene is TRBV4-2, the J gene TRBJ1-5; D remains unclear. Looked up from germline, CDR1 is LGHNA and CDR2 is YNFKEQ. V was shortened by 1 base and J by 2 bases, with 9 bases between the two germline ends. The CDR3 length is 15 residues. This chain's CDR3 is CASSQAVAGNQPQHF. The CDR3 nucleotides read TGTGCCAGCAGCCAAGCAGTGGCTGGCAATCAGCCCCAGCATTTT.